A selection of T cell receptor beta chains follows, all from one sample in a study of OX40 agonist ivuxolimab in advanced cancers. Using immunoSEQ multiplex PCR, the repertoire was profiled, and TCRdb retains in-frame clones only, with some absent. The sample shows about 63,000 clones, 80% to 90% of them seen only once. This specimen was CD4+ or CD8+ T cells sorted from blood, taken in a trial of the OX40 agonist ivuxolimab. The receptors were sampled from an adult with an advanced solid tumor such as melanoma, head and neck, liver or kidney cancer. Both conserved end residues are part of each CDR3. The D gene is left open where the match is weak. Clone size, where shown, is once, few, many, or a class for clones that have expanded.

v_call	clone_size	j_call	d_call	cdr3_aa	cdr3_nt
TRBV5-1	-	TRBJ2-7	TRBD1	CASSLRGQNYEQYF	TGCGCCAGCAGCCTCCGGGGACAGAACTACGAGCAGTACTTC
TRBV10-3	-	TRBJ2-3	TRBD2	CAISGLAGGTDTQYF	TGTGCCATCAGTGGATTAGCGGGGGGCACAGATACGCAGTATTTT
TRBV10-3	-	TRBJ2-1	TRBD2	CAISVGLAGTEQFF	TGTGCCATCAGTGTTGGACTAGCGGGAACTGAGCAGTTCTTC
TRBV6-5	-	TRBJ1-1	-	CASRLNTEAFF	TGTGCCAGCAGGCTGAACACTGAAGCTTTCTTT
TRBV5-6	-	TRBJ2-3	-	CASSLFSVGFDGTDTQYF	TGTGCCAGCAGCTTGTTCAGCGTAGGATTTGATGGCACAGATACGCAGTATTTT
TRBV6-1	-	TRBJ2-3	-	CASSEGNPPLNTQYF	TGTGCCAGCAGTGAAGGTAACCCGCCGTTGAATACGCAGTATTTT
TRBV7-2	-	TRBJ2-7	-	CASSVAGQLANEQYF	TGTGCCAGCTCCGTGGCGGGCCAACTCGCCAACGAGCAGTACTTC
TRBV19	-	TRBJ2-7	-	CATPDSPGVIYEQYF	TGTGCCACTCCAGATTCTCCCGGGGTTATCTACGAGCAGTACTTC
TRBV7-9	-	TRBJ2-2	-	CASSVAGSNTGELFF	TGTGCCAGCAGTGTCGCGGGGTCGAACACCGGGGAGCTGTTTTTT
TRBV7-9	-	TRBJ2-5	-	CASIAGGNRETQYF	TGTGCCAGCATCGCTGGAGGTAACCGGGAGACCCAGTACTTC
TRBV2	few	TRBJ1-2	-	CASRQEYGYTF	TGTGCCAGCAGACAGGAATATGGCTACACCTTC